The next 13 T cell receptor beta chains were all read from a single sample in a study of T-cell reconstitution after alpha-beta-depleted transplantation in children. Unique molecular identifiers were used in preparing the TCRbeta library. TCRdb redid the calling of the PCR reads with MiXCR, one entry per CDR3 protein. Of more than 400,000 distinct CDR3 sequences in the sample, approximately 10% were seen once. The sample was PBMCs, mostly from graft donor cells, taken 180 days after TCRalphabeta/CD19-depleted stem cell transplant. The receptors originated from a female patient aged 2 to 10 who had a stem cell transplant for aplastic anemia, so the T cells may come from the graft donor.

In this sample, this clonotype turned up many times. V usage is TRBV12-3 or TRBV12-4 and J usage is TRBJ1-5; 11 positions match TRBD1. Trimming cost V 6 bases and J 5 bases; bases outside gene matches: 6. CDR3 size: 15 residues. The CDR3 loop is CASRRGQGAHQPQHF. CDR3 bases: TGTGCCAGCAGGAGAGGACAGGGGGCTCATCAGCCCCAGCATTTT.

The sample holds many counts of this clonotype. The chain recombines TRBV5-1 with TRBJ2-6; D ambiguous. Germline V CDR1 and CDR2: SGHRS, YFSETQ. Deletions cut 0 bases from V and 1 base from J, with 5 bases between. The CDR3 loop spans 15 amino acids. The CDR3 nucleotides read TGCGCCAGCAGCTTGGTGGAGTCTGGGGCCAACGTCCTGACTTTC. Amino acids: CASSLVESGANVLTF.

This clonotype has at least ten counts. The gene calls are TRBV28 and TRBJ2-1; D is ambiguous. Trimming took off 5 bases at V and 4 bases at J, with 9 bases between the two ends. The length of the CDR3 is 13 residues. Germline CDR1 and CDR2: MDHEN and SYDVKM. CDR3: CASSQERYNEQFF. In DNA form, the CDR3 reads TGTGCCAGCAGTCAGGAGAGATACAATGAGCAGTTCTTC.

The chain employs TRBV20-1 and TRBJ2-3; D is uncertain. This CDR3 spans 10 amino acids. Trimming cost V 6 bases and J 11 bases, with 12 bases left between them. Per the germline V gene, CDR1 is DFQATT and CDR2 is SNEGSKA (reference sequence). The CDR3 sequence: CSASHDGQYF. CDR3 coding DNA: TGCAGTGCCTCGCATGACGGGCAGTATTTT.

This clonotype has only a few counts. The rearrangement uses TRBV7-3 and TRBJ2-5; D unclear. Germline V gene lookup returns CDR1 SGHTA and CDR2 FQGTGA. V lost 5 bases and J 4 bases, leaving 11 bases between the germline ends. The CDR3 is 13 residues long. CDR3 nucleotide sequence: TGTGCCAGCAGCCCGAGTCTCGCAGAGACCCAGTACTTC. Translating it yields CASSPSLAETQYF. The full variable domain, completed using reference TRBV7-3 and TRBJ2-5, is GAGVSQTPSNKVTEKGKYVELRCDPISGHTALYWYRQSLGQGPEFLIYFQGTGAADDSGLPNDRFFAVRPEGSVSTLKIQRTERGDSAVYLCASSPSLAETQYFGPGTRLLVL.

The chain couples TRBV18 to TRBJ2-5, with a tentative D call TRBD1 (5 bases). V was trimmed by 0 bases and J by 1 base, leaving 6 bases between them. CDR1 KGHSH and CDR2 LQKENI come from the germline V gene. The CDR3 length is 14 residues. As DNA, the CDR3 is TGTGCCAGCTCACCACCCGACAGCCAAGAGACCCAGTACTTC. It is translated as CASSPPDSQETQYF.

The chain employs TRBV11-2 and TRBJ1-2; D call uncertain. This CDR3 is built from 16 residues. Germline CDR1 SGHAT, CDR2 FQNNGV. V was trimmed by 2 bases and J by 3 bases, leaving 16 bases between them. DNA of the CDR3: TGTGCCAGCAGCTTAAACGGGCGGCGGGTCCACTATGGCTACACCTTC. It codes for CASSLNGRRVHYGYTF. Drawing the rest from reference TRBV11-2 and TRBJ1-2, the complete variable domain is EAGVAQSPRYKIIEKRQSVAFWCNPISGHATLYWYQQILGQGPKLLIQFQNNGVVDDSQLPKDRFSAERLKGVDSTLKIQPAKLEDSAVYLCASSLNGRRVHYGYTFGSGTRLTVV.

This clonotype was detected ten times or more. The gene calls are TRBV27 and TRBJ1-1; 10 nucleotides agree with TRBD1. J lost 1 base, V lost 7 bases, and 12 bases had no gene match. The germline CDR1 and CDR2 sequences are MNHEY and SMNVEV (reference sequence). The CDR3 is 17 amino acids. The CDR3 coding sequence is TGTGCCAGCAAGGGGACAGGGGCCTCGGTGGGGAACACTGAAGCTTTCTTT. Translated, it gives CASKGTGASVGNTEAFF.

The sample holds a few counts of this clonotype. The chain links TRBV20-1 to TRBJ2-1; TRBD2 matches 8 bases. CDR3 length equals 15 residues. Germline V gene lookup returns CDR1 DFQATT and CDR2 SNEGSKA (reference sequence). The J segment lost 8 bases and the V segment lost 2 bases, leaving 11 bases of the junction unmatched. Here the CDR3 reads CSARRGAGVFDEQFF. CDR3 in DNA: TGCAGTGCTAGACGGGGAGCGGGAGTGTTTGATGAGCAGTTCTTC.

This clonotype was found a few times. The genes are TRBV28 and TRBJ2-5; possible D gene TRBD2, 6 bases. V shed 6 bases and J shed 4 bases, with 21 bases lying between them. From germline, CDR1 is MDHEN and CDR2 SYDVKM. The CDR3 covers 16 residues. CDR3 nucleotide sequence: TGTGCCAGCAGACCCGACTCAGCGGTGGGAGGAGAGACCCAGTACTTC. Protein sequence: CASRPDSAVGGETQYF.

This sequence joins TRBV24-1 and TRBJ2-2; TRBD1 is a possible D gene (6 bases). V dropped 4 bases and J dropped 2 bases, with 25 bases sitting between them. The CDR3 contains 20 residues. CDR1 is KGHDR and CDR2 is SFDVKD in the germline V gene. The CDR3 DNA reads as TGTGCCACCAGTGACCCGCTTGCGGAAGGGGGTGTTGGAAACACCGGGGAGCTGTTTTTT. Translating it yields CATSDPLAEGGVGNTGELFF.

The sample holds a few counts of this clonotype. The genes are TRBV7-2 and TRBJ1-4, with D unresolved. The CDR3 spans 13 residues. The V end was cut by 2 bases, the J end by 5 bases, with 6 bases between. Germline values: CDR1 SGHTA, CDR2 FQGNSA. CDR3 residues: CASSLIGNEKLFF. The DNA of the CDR3 is TGTGCCAGCAGCTTAATCGGGAATGAAAAACTGTTTTTT.

At least ten counts were recorded for this clonotype. The chain couples TRBV6-2 or TRBV6-3 to TRBJ2-5; D unresolved. This CDR3 region has 13 residues. Germline CDR1 reads MNHEY; CDR2 reads SVGEGT. Between the trimmed V and J ends, which lost 2 bases and 5 bases, there was a span of 9 bases. In DNA, the CDR3 is TGTGCCAGCAGTTACGTTCCCGTGGAGACCCAGTACTTC. This sequence encodes CASSYVPVETQYF.